These 5 T cell receptor beta chains share one sample of origin, sequenced in a study of cytomegalovirus exposure and HLA in healthy donors. Primers for the PCR totalled 60 Vbeta and 13 Jbeta. The method was immunoSEQ multiplex PCR; TCRdb's version includes in-frame clones alone and lacks a portion of them. The sample has some 200,000 clones, and its top ten clones hold about 6.8%. Sequencing was performed on PBMCs. Receptors were obtained from a man between 25 and 39 years old in good health and CMV-seronegative.

The chain employs TRBV7-9 and TRBJ2-7, with a possible D match to TRBD1 (6 bases). Per the germline V gene, CDR1 is SEHNR and CDR2 is FQNEAQ (reference sequence). The CDR3 is 15 amino acids. Trimming left V 3 bases short and J 2 bases short, with 14 bases between. DNA of the CDR3: TGTGCCAGCAGCTTGGTGGGGGCCCGAACCTACGAGCAGTACTTC. Translation gives CASSLVGARTYEQYF.

The chain is built from TRBV10-3 and TRBJ2-1; 9 positions agree with TRBD2. Germline trimming cut 0 bases from V and 14 bases from J; bases unmatched to any gene: 5. This CDR3 comprises 13 residues. CDR1 ENHRY and CDR2 SYGVKD come from the germline V gene. The CDR3 nucleotides are TGTGCCATCAGTGAGTCTGGCCAGCGGGAGGAGTTCTTC. It codes for CAISESGQREEFF.

The CDR3 coding sequence is TGTGCCAGCAGGTCCGGACAGGGCGGCGAGCAGTACTTC. Translating gives CASRSGQGGEQYF. The rearrangement links TRBV6-6 to TRBJ2-5, with 8 positions matching TRBD1. The tail of the sequence fits TRBJ2-7 better, so the J call may be wrong. The CDR3 spans 13 residues. CDR1 is MNHNY, CDR2 SVGAGI, per germline (reference sequence).

J is TRBJ2-4 and V is TRBV15, with 7 bases matching TRBD1. This CDR3 spans 16 amino acids. The germline CDR1 and CDR2 sequences are LNHNV and YYDKDF (reference sequence). V shed 1 base, J shed 1 base, and the junction held 4 bases outside the gene matches. The CDR3 sequence: CATSRALQGAKNIQYF. The CDR3 nucleotides are TGTGCCACCAGCAGAGCCCTACAGGGGGCCAAAAACATTCAGTACTTC. The variable domain in full, with the rest retrieved from reference TRBV15 and TRBJ2-4, is DAMVIQNPRYQVTQFGKPVTLSCSQTLNHNVMYWYQQKSSQAPKLLFHYYDKDFNNEADTPDNFQSRRPNTSFCFLDIRSPGLGDTAMYLCATSRALQGAKNIQYFGAGTRLSVL.

V usage is TRBV18 and J usage is TRBJ1-2; 9 nucleotides align to TRBD1. Germline lookup yields CDR1 KGHSH and CDR2 LQKENI. The junction had 8 bases not matched to a gene; V was cut back by 5 bases and J by 7 bases. This CDR3 contains 14 residues. The CDR3: CASSESGQGGGYTF. CDR3 nucleotide sequence: TGTGCCAGCTCAGAGTCGGGACAGGGTGGTGGCTACACCTTC.